These 15 T cell receptor beta chains were sequenced from one sample in a study of T cell repertoires in cytomegalovirus infection. TCRdb passed the reads through MiXCR, listing each CDR3 protein once. The sample records some 320,000 distinct CDR3 sequences, 8% to 9.5% being singletons. The source material was PBMCs. These receptor sequences come from a human donor in good health (CMV status not recorded). Some clones in this sample may be carry-over from other donors' samples.

This clonotype showed up many times. This chain uses TRBV7-9 with TRBJ2-7; no firm D call. Germline V gene data show CDR1 as SEHNR and CDR2 as FQNEAQ (reference sequence). CDR3 length: 14 amino acids. V lost 5 bases and J 2 bases, leaving 13 bases between the germline ends. The CDR3 region has the DNA TGTGCCAGCAGCCCTACTCTAGGTACCTACGAGCAGTACTTC. This gives the protein CASSPTLGTYEQYF.

In this sample, this clonotype turned up many times. As DNA, the CDR3 is TGTGCCAGCAGCTCCGGGCCCTGGAGCTACACCTTC. It codes for CASSSGPWSYTF. V usage is TRBV7-9 and J usage is TRBJ1-2; D uncertain. Trimming removed 4 bases at V and 9 bases at J, with 12 bases between. This CDR3 is 12 amino acids long. Germline CDR1 is SEHNR and CDR2 is FQNEAQ (reference sequence).

This clonotype was detected many times. The chain joins TRBV2 to TRBJ2-2; TRBD2 might be the D (5 bases). This CDR3 has 15 residues. Germline lookup yields CDR1 SNHLY and CDR2 FYNNEI. Trimming removed 5 bases from V and 1 base from J, with 11 bases in between. The CDR3 loop reads CASSLRTVNTGELFF. The CDR3 bases are TGTGCCAGCAGTCTTCGGACTGTGAACACCGGGGAGCTGTTTTTT.

CDR3 nucleotide sequence: TGTGCCAGCAGTACCTCAGGGTGGAATCAGCCCCAGCATTTT. Translation: CASSTSGWNQPQHF. The chain combines TRBV6-5 with TRBJ1-5; possible D gene TRBD1, 5 bases. Trimming took 5 bases from V and 4 from J, leaving 12 bases between them. The CDR3 covers 14 residues. The germline V gene has CDR1 MNHEY and CDR2 SVGAGI.

The V gene is TRBV20-1, the J gene TRBJ2-6; D is ambiguous. Between the trimmed V and J ends, which lost 2 bases and 0 bases, there was a span of 2 bases. CDR3 length: 13 residues. From germline, CDR1 is DFQATT and CDR2 SNEGSKA (reference sequence). CDR3 DNA sequence: TGCAGTGCTAGACCCTCTGGGGCCAACGTCCTGACTTTC. Its protein is CSARPSGANVLTF.

This clonotype occurred many times. V gene TRBV7-6 combines with J gene TRBJ2-5, with 8 bases fitting TRBD1. V trimming: 5 bases; J trimming: 6 bases; junction bases outside the gene matches: 11. CDR3 length equals 15 residues. The germline CDR1 and CDR2 sequences are SGHVS and FNYEAQ. The CDR3 nucleotides are TGTGCCAGCAGCGGTCCGGGACAGGTCATGAAGACCCAGTACTTC. Its protein is CASSGPGQVMKTQYF.

There are a few counts of this clonotype. CDR3 region: CASSIGGHRYNEQFF. The CDR3 DNA sequence: TGTGCCAGTAGTATAGGGGGACACAGATACAATGAGCAGTTCTTC. The rearrangement uses TRBV19 and TRBJ2-1; TRBD1 is a possible D gene (6 bases). Germline CDR1 and CDR2: LNHDA and SQIVND (reference sequence). Trimming took off 1 base at V and 4 bases at J, with 11 bases between the two ends. The CDR3 sequence is 15 residues long.

This clonotype was observed at least ten times. The chain carries TRBV4-1 and TRBJ1-1; D may be TRBD1 (5 bases). Germline V gene lookup returns CDR1 MGHRA and CDR2 YSYEKL. The CDR3 loop spans 14 amino acids. The V gene lost 1 base and the J gene lost 1 base, with 7 bases spanning the gap. The CDR3 loop is CASSQVGQNTEAFF. The DNA of the CDR3 is TGCGCCAGCAGCCAAGTAGGACAGAACACTGAAGCTTTCTTT.

The rearrangement joins TRBV20-1 to TRBJ2-7; perhaps TRBD1 as D (5 bases). CDR1 is DFQATT, CDR2 SNEGSKA, per germline (reference sequence). The CDR3 extends over 13 amino acids. V lost 6 bases, J lost 2 bases, and 14 bases lay in between. CDR3 bases: TGCAGTGCCCCCTGGGGCGGTACCTACGAGCAGTACTTC. It specifies CSAPWGGTYEQYF.

This sequence joins TRBV6-2 or TRBV6-3 and TRBJ2-1; no clear D gene. Trimming removed 0 bases at V and 7 bases at J, with 10 bases between. CDR1 is MNHEY, CDR2 SVGEGT, per germline. This CDR3 region has 14 residues. CDR3 region: CASSYSVLVNEQFF. For the CDR3, the DNA is TGTGCCAGCAGTTACTCGGTTCTAGTAAATGAGCAGTTCTTC.

The chain combines TRBV7-3 with TRBJ2-2; D unclear. Between the trimmed V and J ends, which lost 2 bases and 5 bases, there was a span of 9 bases. CDR3 length equals 14 residues. Germline loops: CDR1 SGHTA, CDR2 FQGTGA. This CDR3 is CASSLLGLTGELFF. DNA of the CDR3: TGTGCCAGCAGCTTACTCGGTCTTACCGGGGAGCTGTTTTTT.

The gene calls are TRBV2 and TRBJ2-5, with 8 bases fitting TRBD1. The CDR3 has 16 amino acids. The J segment lost 5 bases and the V segment lost 5 bases, leaving 13 bases of the junction unmatched. Germline V CDR1 and CDR2: SNHLY, FYNNEI. DNA of the CDR3: TGTGCCAGCAGTCGCAGGGTGGCAGGGGGCCGTGAGACCCAGTACTTC. This sequence encodes CASSRRVAGGRETQYF.

The table lists this clonotype with many counts. The V gene is TRBV7-2, the J gene TRBJ1-1; D gene unclear. The CDR3 is 21 amino acids. The germline CDR1 and CDR2 sequences are SGHTA and FQGNSA. The V and J ends lost 1 base and 3 bases respectively, with 30 bases between them. CDR3 amino acids: CASSLEWSWAQLGDRDTEAFF. The CDR3 nucleotides are TGTGCCAGCAGCTTAGAGTGGTCGTGGGCACAGCTCGGGGATAGGGACACTGAAGCTTTCTTT.

This clonotype was seen only a few times. J is TRBJ2-5 and V is TRBV7-9; 10 positions agree with TRBD1. V lost 6 bases, J lost 5 bases, and 6 bases stayed unmatched. The CDR3 has 14 residues. CDR1 and CDR2 from the germline V gene are SEHNR and FQNEAQ (reference sequence). In DNA, the CDR3 is TGTGCCAGCAGGCCGGGACAGGGGACGGAGACCCAGTACTTC. This sequence encodes CASRPGQGTETQYF.

With respect to this clonotype: At one of its ends the junction is not consistent with the germline gene, which may arise from a read error. V is TRBV27 and J is TRBJ2-7; unclear D gene. In germline, CDR1 is MNHEY, CDR2 SMNVEV (reference sequence). The CDR3 totals 14 residues. The CDR3 region is CASSLSGNLYEQNF. CDR3 sequence (DNA): TGTGCCAGCAGTTTATCTGGGAACCTCTACGAGCAGAACTTC.